The rows below give T cell receptor beta chains drawn from one sample of a study of technical replicates of blood from a few donors. Using immunoSEQ multiplex PCR, the repertoire was profiled, and TCRdb retains in-frame clones only, with some absent. The sample yields about 81,000 clones, more than 90% seen once. The sequencing input was T cells isolated from PBMCs. The receptors here all came from a human donor in good health. Both conserved end residues are part of each CDR3. The order of the fields is V gene, J gene, clone size, CDR3 length, CDR3 protein. Not every row has a clone size; where given, it reads once, few, many or a size class.

v_gene: TRBV5-1; j_gene: TRBJ2-5; abundance: .; len: 15; CDR3aa: CASSPGTDVQETQYF
v_gene: TRBV5-1; j_gene: TRBJ2-7; abundance: .; len: 17; CDR3aa: CASSYGLAGDNGDEQYF
v_gene: TRBV7-9; j_gene: TRBJ2-3; abundance: .; len: 17; CDR3aa: CASSRPLAGGSTDTQYF
v_gene: TRBV29-1; j_gene: TRBJ1-1; abundance: few; len: 13; CDR3aa: CSVWSFGADEAFF
v_gene: TRBV9; j_gene: TRBJ2-3; abundance: .; len: 15; CDR3aa: CASSVAGDGADTQYF
v_gene: TRBV7-2; j_gene: TRBJ1-1; abundance: .; len: 11; CDR3aa: CASRINTEAFF
v_gene: TRBV4-2; j_gene: TRBJ1-3; abundance: .; len: 15; CDR3aa: CASSQVDSVGNTIYF
v_gene: TRBV19; j_gene: TRBJ1-5; abundance: .; len: 15; CDR3aa: CASSPGTGGNQPQHF
v_gene: TRBV10-3; j_gene: TRBJ2-1; abundance: .; len: 14; CDR3aa: CAIKRESSFHEQFF
v_gene: TRBV6-1; j_gene: TRBJ2-3; abundance: .; len: 13; CDR3aa: CASSLTDSSMQYF
v_gene: TRBV21-1; j_gene: TRBJ1-4; abundance: .; len: 13; CDR3aa: CASRRPRYEKLFF
v_gene: TRBV9; j_gene: TRBJ2-3; abundance: .; len: 15; CDR3aa: CASSVLAGTTDTQYF
v_gene: TRBV10-3; j_gene: TRBJ1-3; abundance: .; len: 15; CDR3aa: CAISEATGFGNTIYF
v_gene: TRBV18; j_gene: TRBJ2-7; abundance: .; len: 14; CDR3aa: CASSQIGGSYEQYF
v_gene: TRBV28; j_gene: TRBJ2-2; abundance: .; len: 14; CDR3aa: CASSWSSRYRELFF
v_gene: TRBV10-3; j_gene: TRBJ2-7; abundance: few; len: 16; CDR3aa: CAISELSGNSPYEQYF
v_gene: TRBV10-3; j_gene: TRBJ2-3; abundance: once; len: 15; CDR3aa: CAISADGSSTDTQYF
v_gene: TRBV4-2; j_gene: TRBJ1-2; abundance: .; len: 16; CDR3aa: CASSQELRTSGYGYTF